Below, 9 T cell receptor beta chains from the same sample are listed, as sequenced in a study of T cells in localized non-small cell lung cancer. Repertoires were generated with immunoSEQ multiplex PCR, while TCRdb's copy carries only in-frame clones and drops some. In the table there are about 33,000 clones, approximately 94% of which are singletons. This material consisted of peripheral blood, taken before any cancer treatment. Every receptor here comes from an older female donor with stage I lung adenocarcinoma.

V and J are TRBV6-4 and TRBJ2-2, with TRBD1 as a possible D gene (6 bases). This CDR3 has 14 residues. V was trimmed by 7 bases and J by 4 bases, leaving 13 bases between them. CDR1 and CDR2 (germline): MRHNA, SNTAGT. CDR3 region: CASTGEVGTGELFF. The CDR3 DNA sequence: TGTGCCAGCACAGGGGAAGTCGGCACCGGGGAGCTGTTTTTT.

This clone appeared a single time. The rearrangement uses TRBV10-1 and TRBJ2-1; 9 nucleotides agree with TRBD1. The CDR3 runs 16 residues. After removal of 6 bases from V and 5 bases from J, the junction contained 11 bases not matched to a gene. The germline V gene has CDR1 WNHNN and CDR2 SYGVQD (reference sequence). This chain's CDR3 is CASSGGQGGTHNEQFF. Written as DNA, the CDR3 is TGCGCCAGCAGCGGGGGACAGGGCGGTACCCACAATGAGCAGTTCTTC.

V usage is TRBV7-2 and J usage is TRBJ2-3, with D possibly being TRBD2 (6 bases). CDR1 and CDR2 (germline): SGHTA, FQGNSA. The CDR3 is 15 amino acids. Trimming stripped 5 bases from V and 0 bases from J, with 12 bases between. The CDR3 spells CASSISGGSTDTQYF. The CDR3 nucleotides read TGTGCCAGCAGCATCAGTGGGGGGAGCACAGATACGCAGTATTTT. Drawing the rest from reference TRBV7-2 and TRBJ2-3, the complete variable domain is GAGVSQSPSNKVTEKGKDVELRCDPISGHTALYWYRQSLGQGLEFLIYFQGNSAPDKSGLPSDRFSAERTGGSVSTLTIQRTQQEDSAVYLCASSISGGSTDTQYFGPGTRLTVL.

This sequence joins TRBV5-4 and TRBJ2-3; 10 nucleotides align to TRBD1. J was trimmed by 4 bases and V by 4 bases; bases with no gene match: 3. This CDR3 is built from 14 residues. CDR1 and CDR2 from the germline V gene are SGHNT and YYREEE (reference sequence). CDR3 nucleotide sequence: TGTGCCAGCAGCCGGGACAGGGGATCAGATACGCAGTATTTT. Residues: CASSRDRGSDTQYF.

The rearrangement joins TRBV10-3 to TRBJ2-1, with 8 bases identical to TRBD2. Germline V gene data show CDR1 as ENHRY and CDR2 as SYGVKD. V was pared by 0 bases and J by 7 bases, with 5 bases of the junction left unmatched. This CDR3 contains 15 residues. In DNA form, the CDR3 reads TGTGCCATCAGTGAGTCCCAGCGGGGGACGAATGAGCAGTTCTTC. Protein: CAISESQRGTNEQFF.

The CDR3 sequence: CATSRDRRVFF. The CDR3 DNA reads as TGTGCCACCAGCAGAGACCGACGGGTTTTCTTT. The J gene is TRBJ1-1, the V gene TRBV15; the D is unclear. V lost 0 bases to trimming and J lost 13 bases, with 9 bases between them. The germline CDR1 and CDR2 sequences are LNHNV and YYDKDF (reference sequence). The CDR3 spans 11 residues.

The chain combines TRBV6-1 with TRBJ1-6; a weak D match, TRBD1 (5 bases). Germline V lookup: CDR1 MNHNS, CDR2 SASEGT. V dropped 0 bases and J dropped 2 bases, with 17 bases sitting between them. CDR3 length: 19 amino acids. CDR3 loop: CASSEALGGQDPYNSPLHF. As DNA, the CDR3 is TGTGCCAGCAGTGAAGCGCTTGGTGGACAAGATCCCTATAATTCACCCCTCCACTTT.

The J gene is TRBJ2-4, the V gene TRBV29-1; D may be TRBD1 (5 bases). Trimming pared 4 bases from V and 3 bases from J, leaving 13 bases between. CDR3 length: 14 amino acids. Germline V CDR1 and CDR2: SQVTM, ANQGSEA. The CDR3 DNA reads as TGCAGCGTTGCCAGGGCGCGTTTCAAAAACATTCAGTACTTC. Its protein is CSVARARFKNIQYF.

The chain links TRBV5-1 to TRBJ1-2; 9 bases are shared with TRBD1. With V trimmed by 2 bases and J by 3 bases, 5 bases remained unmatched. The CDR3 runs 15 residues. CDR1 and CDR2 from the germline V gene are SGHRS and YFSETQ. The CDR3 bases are TGCGCCAGCAGCTTACAGGGGGCTAAGGACTATGGCTACACCTTC. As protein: CASSLQGAKDYGYTF.